This T cell receptor beta chain came from a study of cytomegalovirus exposure and HLA in healthy donors. Study conclusions and caveats: Earlier analysis looked at TCR beta V segments, and most were productive about 90% or about 30% of the time. The authors listed 180 or so TCR beta chains as cytomegalovirus-associated. Some highly shared sequence variants likely arose as a pipeline artifact.

The CDR3 extends over 14 amino acids. Germline lookup yields CDR1 MGHDK and CDR2 SYGVNS. V lost 5 bases, J lost 5 bases, and 15 bases lay in between. Use of 60 Vbeta and 13 Jbeta primers characterized the PCR. The assay was immunoSEQ multiplex PCR, and TCRdb's table has in-frame clones only and misses some. This table holds some 150,000 clones, around four fifths found once. A word on this clone: The antigen is unknown.

Specimen: PBMCs. The chain links TRBV25-1 to TRBJ1-1, with D maybe TRBD1 (6 bases). The receptor comes from a woman in her forties or fifties in good health and CMV-seronegative. The CDR3 sequence: CASSTQGRGTEAFF. The CDR3 region has the DNA TGTGCCAGCAGTACCCAGGGTAGGGGGACTGAAGCTTTCTTT.